Below are 32 T cell receptor beta chains sequenced from a single sample in a study of blood T cell repertoires in COVID-19. Assay used: immunoSEQ multiplex PCR; TCRdb lists only in-frame clones, some missing. The sample has over 60,000 clones, around 84% seen once. Sequencing was done on a sample of peripheral blood. These receptors all come from a human donor in a cohort sampled during active COVID-19.

This clone was seen only once. The chain recombines TRBV5-1 with TRBJ2-1; D gene uncertain. The CDR3 is 13 amino acids. V dropped 0 bases and J dropped 7 bases, with 8 bases sitting between them. Germline V lookup: CDR1 SGHRS, CDR2 YFSETQ. The CDR3 nucleotides are TGCGCCAGCAGCTTGGAATCGCTAAATGAGCAGTTCTTC. Protein: CASSLESLNEQFF.

The V gene is TRBV6-5, the J gene TRBJ2-7, with 10 bases identical to TRBD2. This CDR3 is 13 amino acids long. V gave up 5 bases and J gave up 3 bases; unmatched junction bases: 1. CDR1 and CDR2 (germline): MNHEY, SVGAGI. The CDR3 region has the DNA TGTGCCAGCAGTAGCGGGGGGGTCTACGAGCAGTACTTC. It codes for CASSSGGVYEQYF.

A note on this clone: An end of the junction does not agree with germline; a read error may underlie this. The chain couples TRBV5-1 to TRBJ2-4, with 10 bases identical to TRBD1. This CDR3 comprises 15 residues. Germline lookup yields CDR1 SGHRS and CDR2 YFSETQ. This CDR3 is CASSPRPGQGVSGGF. In DNA, the CDR3 is TGCGCCAGCAGCCCCCGTCCCGGACAGGGGGTGTCAGGGGGCTTC.

The CDR3 spells CASSLEGKIGHEQYF. The CDR3 DNA reads TGTGCCAGCAGCTTAGAAGGCAAAATTGGGCACGAGCAGTACTTC. V gene TRBV7-6 combines with J gene TRBJ2-7; D unclear. CDR3 length: 15 amino acids. Germline V CDR1 and CDR2: SGHVS, FNYEAQ. V lost 1 base to trimming and J lost 5 bases, with 15 bases between them.

This chain links TRBV12-3 or TRBV12-4 with TRBJ1-1; D gene unclear. V lost 9 bases and J 1 base, leaving 12 bases between the germline ends. The CDR3 length is 13 residues. CDR3 amino acids: CASRTGENTEAFF. DNA for the CDR3: TGTGCCAGTAGAACTGGAGAGAACACTGAAGCTTTCTTT.

V gene TRBV6-1 combines with J gene TRBJ2-7, with TRBD2 identical over 7 bases. Germline trimming cut 0 bases from V and 7 bases from J; bases unmatched to any gene: 6. Germline CDR1 and CDR2: MNHNS and SASEGT. The CDR3 covers 14 residues. For the CDR3, the DNA is TGTGCCAGCAGTGAAGCGGGAGGGCCTAGAGAGCAGTACTTC. It yields the protein CASSEAGGPREQYF.

The chain joins TRBV27 to TRBJ2-7, with TRBD2 as a possible D gene (5 bases). This CDR3 has 15 residues. Germline lookup yields CDR1 MNHEY and CDR2 SMNVEV (reference sequence). Trimming cost V 1 base and J 5 bases, with 15 bases left between them. CDR3 protein: CASSLLRAPRDEQYF. CDR3 nucleotides: TGTGCCAGCAGTTTATTGAGGGCCCCAAGAGACGAGCAGTACTTC.

The rearrangement uses TRBV24-1 and TRBJ2-3; 7 nucleotides agree with TRBD1. Per germline, CDR1 KGHDR and CDR2 SFDVKD. The junction had 7 bases not matched to a gene; V was cut back by 5 bases and J by 0 bases. The CDR3 runs to 16 residues. The CDR3 nucleotides read TGTGCCACCAGTGCCCGTACGACAGGGAGCACAGATACGCAGTATTTT. Protein: CATSARTTGSTDTQYF.

The chain is built from TRBV2 and TRBJ2-7; 7 bases map to TRBD2. The V segment lost 8 bases and the J segment 0 bases; nucleotides outside the gene matches: 7. The length of the CDR3 is 14 residues. Germline-derived CDR1 and CDR2 are SNHLY and FYNNEI. Here the CDR3 DNA reads TGTGCCAGCGGTAAGGGGAGGGCCTCCTACGAGCAGTACTTC. Protein sequence: CASGKGRASYEQYF.

The rearrangement joins TRBV19 to TRBJ1-1, with a weak D call TRBD1 (5 bases). V lost 3 bases and J lost 0, with 14 bases in between. CDR3 length equals 16 residues. Germline CDR1 LNHDA, CDR2 SQIVND (reference sequence). The DNA for the CDR3 is TGTGCCAGTAGTATCGAGGCCCAGACAGTGAACACTGAAGCTTTCTTT. It is translated as CASSIEAQTVNTEAFF.

This clone came up once. The same CDR3 can be traced to other DNA sequences in this sample. CDR3 amino acids: CASAPLQGGNYGYTF. The CDR3 coding sequence is TGTGCTAGTGCCCCACTTCAGGGGGGAAACTATGGCTACACCTTC. This chain links TRBV12-5 with TRBJ1-2; 7 nucleotides align to TRBD1. V shed 7 bases, J shed 2 bases, and the junction held 10 bases outside the gene matches. The CDR3 sequence is 15 residues long. The germline CDR1 and CDR2 sequences are LGHNT and FRNRAP.

The rearrangement links TRBV5-6 to TRBJ2-5, with 7 positions matching TRBD1. Germline V lookup: CDR1 SGHDT, CDR2 YYEEEE. V lost 8 bases and J lost 5; bases outside the gene matches: 9. The CDR3 has 13 amino acids. CDR3 sequence: CASTIRGMETQYF. The CDR3 nucleotides are TGTGCCAGTACGATCAGGGGGATGGAGACCCAGTACTTC. Full variable domain (outside the CDR3, taken from reference TRBV5-6 and TRBJ2-5): DAGVTQSPTHLIKTRGQQVTLRCSPKSGHDTVSWYQQALGQGPQFIFQYYEEEERQRGNFPDRFSGHQFPNYSSELNVNALLLGDSALYLCASTIRGMETQYFGPGTRLLVL.

This clone was detected a few times. The gene calls are TRBV5-8 and TRBJ1-6; D gene ambiguous. Germline V gene sequence: CDR1 SGHTS, CDR2 YDEGEE. Between the trimmed V and J ends, which lost 0 bases and 9 bases, there was a span of 16 bases. The CDR3 covers 16 residues. The DNA for the CDR3 is TGTGCCAGCAGCTTGGATGGGTCCTACGGGAGTTCACCCCTCCACTTT. It is translated as CASSLDGSYGSSPLHF.

This rearrangement joins TRBV18 to TRBJ2-1, with 10 bases lining up with TRBD1. CDR3 length: 14 residues. The V gene end was trimmed by 8 bases and the J gene end by 8 bases; junction bases not matched to a gene: 9. Germline values: CDR1 KGHSH, CDR2 LQKENI. The chain's CDR3 is CASMPGQGMDEQFF. CDR3 DNA sequence: TGTGCCAGCATGCCGGGACAGGGGATGGATGAGCAGTTCTTC. Combining the CDR3 with reference TRBV18 and TRBJ2-1 gives the whole variable domain NAGVMQNPRHLVRRRGQEARLRCSPMKGHSHVYWYRQLPEEGLKFMVYLQKENIIDESGMPKERFSAEFPKEGPSILRIQQVVRGDSAAYFCASMPGQGMDEQFFGPGTRLTVL.

This clone was detected only a few times. V usage is TRBV6-1 and J usage is TRBJ2-2; tentative D call: TRBD1 (6 bases). Trimming removed 3 bases from V and 6 bases from J, with 11 bases in between. CDR3 length: 14 amino acids. From germline, CDR1 is MNHNS and CDR2 SASEGT. CDR3 sequence reads: CASSDQQGPGELFF. In DNA, the CDR3 is TGTGCCAGCAGTGACCAACAGGGCCCCGGGGAGCTGTTTTTT.

This clone was found a few times. The rearrangement joins TRBV6-6 to TRBJ2-7; TRBD2 is a possible D gene (7 bases). CDR1 is MNHNY, CDR2 SVGAGI, per germline (reference sequence). The CDR3 has 15 residues. V was clipped by 2 bases and J by 4 bases, with 15 bases between them. In DNA, the CDR3 is TGTGCCAGCAGTTACATCCAGGGAGGGGGGTACGAGCAGTACTTC. This codes for CASSYIQGGGYEQYF.

The rearrangement uses TRBV6-1 and TRBJ1-6; D is unresolved. The V gene lost 1 base and the J gene lost 14 bases, with 9 bases spanning the gap. Germline-derived CDR1 and CDR2 are MNHNS and SASEGT. CDR3 length: 12 amino acids. For the CDR3, the DNA is TGTGCCAGCAGTGAAGTTCAGGCGACCCTCCACTTT. Translation: CASSEVQATLHF.

This clone has only one observation. In DNA, the CDR3 is TGTGCCAGCAGCTCGGACAGGAGTGTCTATGGCTACACCTTC. Translated: CASSSDRSVYGYTF. The chain couples TRBV5-6 to TRBJ1-2; TRBD1 aligns across 7 bases. Germline lookup yields CDR1 SGHDT and CDR2 YYEEEE. The V gene end was trimmed by 3 bases and the J gene end by 4 bases; junction bases not matched to a gene: 6. CDR3 size: 14 residues.

V is TRBV4-1 and J is TRBJ1-1; D is possibly TRBD1 (5 bases). This CDR3 is 16 amino acids long. In germline, CDR1 is MGHRA, CDR2 YSYEKL. Trimming left V 3 bases short and J 0 bases short, with 14 bases between. This chain's CDR3 is CASSQTGGAMNTEAFF. The CDR3 bases are TGCGCCAGCAGCCAGACGGGCGGGGCCATGAACACTGAAGCTTTCTTT.

The V and J genes are TRBV18 and TRBJ2-2; 8 nucleotides agree with TRBD1. Germline trimming cut 2 bases from V and 4 bases from J; bases unmatched to any gene: 3. There are 15 residues in the CDR3. Germline CDR1 is KGHSH and CDR2 is LQKENI. The CDR3 here is CASSPGQGPTGELFF. CDR3 DNA sequence: TGTGCCAGCTCACCAGGACAGGGTCCCACCGGGGAGCTGTTTTTT.

The chain links TRBV7-6 to TRBJ2-7; TRBD1 matches at 7 bases. The CDR3 has 12 residues. V shed 4 bases and J 6 bases; nucleotides not matched to a gene: 3. Germline V gene sequence: CDR1 SGHVS, CDR2 FNYEAQ. CDR3 residues: CASSSRTGEQYF. In DNA form, the CDR3 reads TGTGCCAGCAGCTCGAGGACAGGCGAGCAGTACTTC.

The chain links TRBV6-1 to TRBJ1-4; D possibly corresponds to TRBD1 (5 bases). V was pared by 1 base and J by 4 bases, with 16 bases between. The CDR3 covers 17 residues. CDR1 and CDR2 (germline): MNHNS, SASEGT. The CDR3 protein is CASSEVAFGGVNEKLFF. The CDR3 bases are TGTGCCAGCAGTGAAGTTGCGTTCGGAGGGGTTAATGAAAAACTGTTTTTT.

This clone was seen once. The V and J genes are TRBV15 and TRBJ2-1; D possibly corresponds to TRBD1 (5 bases). This CDR3 is built from 14 residues. CDR1 is LNHNV and CDR2 is YYDKDF in the germline V gene (reference sequence). Trimming removed 3 bases at V and 7 bases at J, with 13 bases between. DNA for the CDR3: TGTGCCACCAGCAGTCCAACAGGAGCTAATGAGCAGTTCTTC. It is translated as CATSSPTGANEQFF.

Only one count was recorded for this clone. V is TRBV2 and J is TRBJ1-3; D unresolved. V lost 8 bases and J 8 bases, leaving 13 bases between the germline ends. This CDR3 is 12 amino acids long. CDR1 SNHLY and CDR2 FYNNEI come from the germline V gene. CDR3 bases: TGTGCCAGCTCCCTCTCGAGGGACACCATATATTTT. Protein: CASSLSRDTIYF.

The rearrangement joins TRBV19 to TRBJ2-1, with TRBD2 matching over 8 bases. Germline loops: CDR1 LNHDA, CDR2 SQIVND (reference sequence). The ends lost 5 bases at V and 6 bases at J; junction bases unmatched: 9. The CDR3 covers 15 residues. CDR3 bases: TGTGCCAGTAGTGAGAGCGGGAGATTGAGCAATGAGCAGTTCTTC. Amino acid sequence: CASSESGRLSNEQFF.

V usage is TRBV6-5 and J usage is TRBJ2-7; 11 nucleotides agree with TRBD1. CDR3 length: 14 amino acids. The junction had 5 bases not matched to a gene; V was cut back by 6 bases and J by 4 bases. Germline-derived CDR1 and CDR2 are MNHEY and SVGAGI. CDR3 loop: CASRRGQGVYEQYF. DNA of the CDR3: TGTGCCAGCAGGAGGGGACAGGGGGTTTACGAGCAGTACTTC.

The V call is TRBV6-1, the J call TRBJ1-4, with 10 bases that match TRBD1. Germline trimming cut 7 bases from V and 2 bases from J; bases unmatched to any gene: 13. Germline CDR1 is MNHNS and CDR2 is SASEGT. The CDR3 loop spans 18 amino acids. The CDR3 DNA sequence: TGTGCCAGCAATGACGGAGACAGGGGGCTTCTTACTAATGAAAAACTGTTTTTT. Protein product: CASNDGDRGLLTNEKLFF.

The CDR3 nucleotides are TGTGCCAGCAGTTTCCCCTTTTCCCGTTCCCCCACAGATACGCAGTATTTT. It translates to CASSFPFSRSPTDTQYF. This chain joins TRBV28 and TRBJ2-3; D unresolved. V was shortened by 3 bases and J by 2 bases, with 18 bases between the two germline ends. Germline-derived CDR1 and CDR2 are MDHEN and SYDVKM. The length of the CDR3 is 17 residues.

This clone was seen once. V usage is TRBV19 and J usage is TRBJ1-2; D call uncertain. V was clipped by 2 bases and J by 6 bases, with 19 bases between them. Per germline, CDR1 LNHDA and CDR2 SQIVND (reference sequence). CDR3 length: 16 amino acids. DNA of the CDR3: TGTGCCAGTAGTATAAGCCCCCGGTCAGGCATGAATGGCTACACCTTC. Encoded protein: CASSISPRSGMNGYTF. The full variable domain, completed using reference TRBV19 and TRBJ1-2, is DGGITQSPKYLFRKEGQNVTLSCEQNLNHDAMYWYRQDPGQGLRLIYYSQIVNDFQKGDIAEGYSVSREKKESFPLTVTSAQKNPTAFYLCASSISPRSGMNGYTFGSGTRLTVV.

The chain links TRBV2 to TRBJ2-6; D gene ambiguous. V lost 4 bases and J 4 bases, leaving 2 bases between the germline ends. The CDR3 loop spans 12 amino acids. Germline V gene sequence: CDR1 SNHLY, CDR2 FYNNEI. This chain's CDR3 is CASSVGANVLTF. The CDR3 DNA is TGTGCCAGCAGTGTAGGGGCCAACGTCCTGACTTTC.

The gene calls are TRBV2 and TRBJ1-2; the match to TRBD1 covers 7 bases. Germline V gene data show CDR1 as SNHLY and CDR2 as FYNNEI. The V segment lost 4 bases and the J segment 3 bases; nucleotides outside the gene matches: 5. The CDR3 runs 14 residues. CDR3: CASSGQGVDYGYTF. CDR3 nucleotide sequence: TGTGCCAGCAGTGGTCAGGGGGTTGACTATGGCTACACCTTC.

The chain combines TRBV18 with TRBJ1-2; 8 bases align to TRBD1. CDR1 is KGHSH, CDR2 LQKENI, per germline. V shed 2 bases and J 8 bases; nucleotides not matched to a gene: 10. The CDR3 extends over 15 amino acids. CDR3 sequence: CASSPGRQGALGYTF. The CDR3 DNA reads TGTGCCAGCTCACCAGGGCGGCAGGGGGCGCTGGGCTACACCTTC.